This entry lists 26 T cell receptor beta chains sequenced from one sample in a study of CD8 T cells in Susac syndrome. It was with random hexamers that 0.5 to 1 ug RNA was reverse transcribed. In TCRdb, the immunoSEQ multiplex PCR reads were re-called with MiXCR into one record per CDR3 protein. The sample carries under 550,000 distinct CDR3 sequences, approximately 85% recorded once. The sample taken for sequencing was CD8+ T cells from PBMCs. These receptors all stem from a human donor with multiple sclerosis.

The chain employs TRBV2 and TRBJ1-2, with D uncertain. This CDR3 spans 15 amino acids. Germline CDR1 reads SNHLY; CDR2 reads FYNNEI. The germline V and J ends were trimmed by 6 bases and 5 bases, with 19 bases remaining between them. CDR3 sequence reads: CASSEISLGSYGYTF. CDR3 sequence (DNA): TGTGCCAGCAGCGAAATAAGCTTAGGGTCTTATGGCTACACCTTC.

This chain links TRBV5-1 with TRBJ2-7; TRBD2 agrees at 12 bases. The CDR3 is made up of 15 amino acids. J lost 4 bases, V lost 0 bases, and 2 bases had no gene match. CDR1 SGHRS and CDR2 YFSETQ come from the germline V gene. CDR3: CASSLGLAGEYEQYF. The CDR3 bases are TGCGCCAGCAGCTTGGGACTAGCGGGGGAGTACGAGCAGTACTTC.

The CDR3 reads CASSIFGRRTTNYGYTF. In DNA, the CDR3 is TGTGCCAGTAGTATCTTCGGGCGGAGGACAACTAACTATGGCTACACCTTC. The V gene is TRBV19, the J gene TRBJ1-2; possible D gene TRBD1, 5 bases. Trimming removed 3 bases at V and 0 bases at J, with 17 bases between. Germline CDR1 reads LNHDA; CDR2 reads SQIVND (reference sequence). CDR3 length: 17 residues.

The chain links TRBV7-3 to TRBJ2-1; D is undetermined. Germline V lookup: CDR1 SGHTA, CDR2 FQGTGA. The V gene lost 0 bases and the J gene lost 0 bases, with 9 bases spanning the gap. CDR3 length: 16 residues. The CDR3 nucleotides are TGTGCCAGCAGCTTAACTAGCCTGAACTCCTACAATGAGCAGTTCTTC. Translation gives CASSLTSLNSYNEQFF. Complete variable domain (other parts from reference TRBV7-3 and TRBJ2-1): GAGVSQTPSNKVTEKGKYVELRCDPISGHTALYWYRQSLGQGPEFLIYFQGTGAADDSGLPNDRFFAVRPEGSVSTLKIQRTERGDSAVYLCASSLTSLNSYNEQFFGPGTRLTVL.

V usage is TRBV12-3 or TRBV12-4 and J usage is TRBJ1-1; 7 bases fit TRBD1. This CDR3 is built from 15 residues. V shed 5 bases, J shed 0 bases, and the junction held 6 bases outside the gene matches. As DNA, the CDR3 is TGTGCCAGCAGTCCCTGGGACAGTGTGAACACTGAAGCTTTCTTT. Translated, it gives CASSPWDSVNTEAFF.

The count of this clonotype is one. The chain recombines TRBV20-1 with TRBJ2-1; maybe TRBD1 (6 bases). Trimming left V 5 bases short and J 2 bases short, with 13 bases between. The germline CDR1 and CDR2 sequences are DFQATT and SNEGSKA (reference sequence). The CDR3 runs to 14 residues. The CDR3, as DNA: TGCAGTGCTGGGAGACAGGTCGCCTACAATGAGCAGTTCTTC. This sequence encodes CSAGRQVAYNEQFF.

The chain uses TRBV7-3 and TRBJ2-7, with TRBD2 identical over 7 bases. Germline trimming cut 1 base from V and 4 bases from J; bases unmatched to any gene: 7. This CDR3 has 15 amino acids. Germline V CDR1 and CDR2: SGHTA, FQGTGA. The CDR3 loop is CASSLMAGDGYEQYF. CDR3 nucleotide sequence: TGTGCCAGCAGCTTAATGGCGGGAGATGGGTACGAGCAGTACTTC.

The rearrangement uses TRBV23-1 and TRBJ2-3; TRBD2 matches at 9 bases. TRBV23-1 is flagged as an ORF with uncertain function. V shed 8 bases and J 1 base; nucleotides not matched to a gene: 10. CDR3 length equals 16 residues. The DNA of the CDR3 is TGCGCCAGCGGCTTTGGCGGGGGGGCCGGCACAGATACGCAGTATTTT. The encoded protein is CASGFGGGAGTDTQYF.

CDR3 sequence reads: CASSQVRGGTEAFF. The CDR3 DNA follows: TGCGCCAGCAGCCAAGTCAGGGGCGGCACTGAAGCTTTCTTT. The V gene is TRBV4-1, the J gene TRBJ1-1; a possible D gene is TRBD1 (6 bases). V lost 1 base and J lost 4, with 10 bases in between. In germline, CDR1 is MGHRA, CDR2 YSYEKL. This CDR3 is 14 amino acids long.

V is TRBV30 and J is TRBJ2-1; D is unclear. V shed 1 base and J shed 6 bases, with 7 bases lying between them. The CDR3 is made up of 12 amino acids. Germline-derived CDR1 and CDR2 are GTSNPN and SVGIG (reference sequence). The CDR3 DNA sequence: TGTGCCTGGAGTGACTCCCTCAATGAGCAGTTCTTC. Amino acid sequence: CAWSDSLNEQFF. The variable domain in full, with the rest retrieved from reference TRBV30 and TRBJ2-1, is SQTIHQWPATLVQPVGSPLSLECTVEGTSNPNLYWYRQAAGRGLQLLFYSVGIGQISSEVPQNLSASRPQDRQFILSSKKLLLSDSGFYLCAWSDSLNEQFFGPGTRLTVL.

V gene TRBV19 combines with J gene TRBJ1-5, with TRBD1 matching 7 bases. The germline CDR1 and CDR2 sequences are LNHDA and SQIVND (reference sequence). V lost 10 bases, J lost 3 bases, and 6 bases stayed unmatched. The CDR3 has 13 amino acids. This chain's CDR3 is CATRQGSNQPQHF. The CDR3 DNA reads as TGTGCCACCAGACAGGGTTCCAATCAGCCCCAGCATTTT.

The chain employs TRBV12-3 or TRBV12-4 and TRBJ1-5; D gene ambiguous. The CDR3 consists of 14 residues. Between the trimmed V and J ends, which lost 4 bases and 4 bases, there was a span of 11 bases. CDR3: CASSSAFGNQPQHF. The CDR3 nucleotides are TGTGCCAGCAGTTCCGCGTTCGGGAATCAGCCCCAGCATTTT.

This clonotype has only one observation. The gene calls are TRBV10-2 and TRBJ1-4, with TRBD1 matching 7 bases. The CDR3 runs to 14 residues. Germline trimming cut 5 bases from V and 7 bases from J; bases unmatched to any gene: 7. The V gene's germline CDR1 is WSHSY and CDR2 SAAADI. The chain's CDR3 is CASSRDSRVEKLFF. The DNA of the CDR3 is TGCGCCAGCAGTCGGGACAGCCGCGTTGAAAAACTGTTTTTT.

The V gene is TRBV10-1, the J gene TRBJ2-6; D could derive from TRBD1 or TRBD2 (5 bases each). Trimming took off 4 bases at V and 0 bases at J, with 13 bases between the two ends. The CDR3 spans 17 residues. Germline V gene sequence: CDR1 WNHNN, CDR2 SYGVQD (reference sequence). The CDR3 DNA is TGCGCCAGCAGTGGGGGACCGTCGATCTCTGGGGCCAACGTCCTGACTTTC. This translates into CASSGGPSISGANVLTF.

The V and J genes are TRBV6-1 and TRBJ2-3; 8 positions agree with TRBD2. The CDR3 consists of 16 residues. Germline assignment: CDR1 MNHNS and CDR2 SASEGT. V lost 5 bases, J lost 6 bases, and 13 bases stayed unmatched. The CDR3 protein is CASSPGLGLPGDTQYF. The CDR3 region has the DNA TGTGCCAGCAGTCCGGGACTAGGTCTACCAGGGGATACGCAGTATTTT.

CDR3 sequence reads: CASARGMDSSEQFF. In DNA, the CDR3 is TGTGCCAGCGCCCGCGGGATGGATTCTAGTGAGCAGTTCTTC. The chain carries TRBV6-2 or TRBV6-3 and TRBJ2-1; possibly TRBD2 for D (6 bases). Trimming took off 8 bases at V and 9 bases at J, with 20 bases between the two ends. The CDR3 spans 14 residues. Germline V gene sequence: CDR1 MNHEY, CDR2 SVGEGT.

The CDR3 sequence: CASSQAPPTDTQYF. The CDR3 nucleotides are TGTGCCAGCAGCCAAGCCCCTCCCACAGATACGCAGTATTTT. The V call is TRBV3-1, the J call TRBJ2-3; D unclear. Germline V CDR1 and CDR2: LGHDT, YNNKEL (reference sequence). The CDR3 is made up of 14 amino acids. V gave up 1 base and J gave up 2 bases, with 7 bases separating them.

This rearrangement joins TRBV4-1 to TRBJ2-7; D may correspond to TRBD1 or TRBD2 (5 bases each). The CDR3 length is 13 residues. V was cut by 8 bases and J by 0 bases, with 11 bases left in between. Germline V gives CDR1 MGHRA, CDR2 YSYEKL. The CDR3 bases are TGCGCCAGCCGGGGCCGGAACTCCTACGAGCAGTACTTC. Protein product: CASRGRNSYEQYF.

This rearrangement joins TRBV6-2 or TRBV6-3 to TRBJ2-2; no reliable D call. There are 14 residues in the CDR3. CDR1 is MNHEY, CDR2 SVGEGT, per germline. V was trimmed by 5 bases and J by 2 bases, leaving 9 bases between them. CDR3 nucleotides: TGTGCCAGCAGTCGATATATAAACACCGGGGAGCTGTTTTTT. Translating gives CASSRYINTGELFF.

The rearrangement uses TRBV20-1 and TRBJ1-5; D is undetermined. This CDR3 comprises 14 residues. V lost 1 base, J lost 0 bases, and 7 bases lay in between. CDR1 and CDR2 (germline): DFQATT, SNEGSKA (reference sequence). DNA of the CDR3: TGCAGTGCTAGAGTGCAGGCTAGCAATCAGCCCCAGCATTTT. The encoded protein is CSARVQASNQPQHF.

The chain employs TRBV20-1 and TRBJ2-3; D is ambiguous. V dropped 6 bases and J dropped 2 bases, with 3 bases sitting between them. CDR1 and CDR2 from the germline V gene are DFQATT and SNEGSKA (reference sequence). The CDR3 contains 10 residues. DNA for the CDR3: TGCAGTGCCATCACAGATACGCAGTATTTT. Its protein product is CSAITDTQYF.

This chain connects TRBV6-5 to TRBJ2-4; 12 bases fit TRBD2. CDR1 is MNHEY and CDR2 is SVGAGI in the germline V gene. The ends lost 2 bases at V and 2 bases at J; junction bases unmatched: 1. This CDR3 region has 16 residues. Here the CDR3 reads CASSYRTSGTKNIQYF. The CDR3 DNA is TGTGCCAGCAGTTACCGGACTAGCGGGACCAAAAACATTCAGTACTTC.

The gene calls are TRBV3-1 and TRBJ1-5, with D possibly TRBD1 on 5 matching bases. CDR1 LGHDT and CDR2 YNNKEL come from the germline V gene (reference sequence). V lost 0 bases and J 4 bases, leaving 10 bases between the germline ends. The CDR3 extends over 15 amino acids. CDR3 sequence reads: CASSQDLAGNQPQHF. Here the CDR3 DNA reads TGTGCCAGCAGCCAAGATCTGGCAGGGAATCAGCCCCAGCATTTT.

The chain uses TRBV5-1 and TRBJ2-6; no firm D call. V lost 4 bases and J lost 0, with 5 bases in between. Per the germline V gene, CDR1 is SGHRS and CDR2 is YFSETQ. The CDR3 has 14 amino acids. The CDR3 spells CASSPASGANVLTF. The CDR3 nucleotides are TGCGCCAGCAGCCCGGCCTCTGGGGCCAACGTCCTGACTTTC.

The V call is TRBV14, the J call TRBJ2-1, with 7 bases fitting TRBD2. The CDR3 extends over 15 amino acids. V lost 3 bases, J lost 6 bases, and 8 bases stayed unmatched. CDR1 and CDR2 (germline): SGHDN, FVKESK. For the CDR3, the DNA is TGTGCCAGCAGCCATCTGGCGGGAGCGGTCAATGAGCAGTTCTTC. This encodes CASSHLAGAVNEQFF.

This chain joins TRBV7-6 and TRBJ2-5, with 8 bases lining up with TRBD2. The V segment lost 1 base and the J segment 0 bases; nucleotides outside the gene matches: 1. From germline, CDR1 is SGHVS and CDR2 FNYEAQ. This CDR3 contains 15 residues. CDR3 amino acids: CASSLELADQETQYF. CDR3 nucleotide sequence: TGTGCCAGCAGCTTAGAACTAGCGGACCAAGAGACCCAGTACTTC.